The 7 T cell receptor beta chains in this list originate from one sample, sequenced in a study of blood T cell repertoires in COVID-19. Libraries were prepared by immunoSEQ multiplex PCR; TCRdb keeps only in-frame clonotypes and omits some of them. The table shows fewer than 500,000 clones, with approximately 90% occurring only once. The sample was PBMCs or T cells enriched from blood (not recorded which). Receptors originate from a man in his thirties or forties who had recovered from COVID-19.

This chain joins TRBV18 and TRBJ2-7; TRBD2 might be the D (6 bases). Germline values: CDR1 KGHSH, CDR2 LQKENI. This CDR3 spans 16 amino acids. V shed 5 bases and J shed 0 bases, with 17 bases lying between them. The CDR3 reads CASSAPPGTSSYEQYF. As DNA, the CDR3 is TGTGCCAGCTCAGCCCCTCCCGGGACTTCCTCCTACGAGCAGTACTTC. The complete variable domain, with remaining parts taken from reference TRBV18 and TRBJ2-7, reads NAGVMQNPRHLVRRRGQEARLRCSPMKGHSHVYWYRQLPEEGLKFMVYLQKENIIDESGMPKERFSAEFPKEGPSILRIQQVVRGDSAAYFCASSAPPGTSSYEQYFGPGTRLTVT.

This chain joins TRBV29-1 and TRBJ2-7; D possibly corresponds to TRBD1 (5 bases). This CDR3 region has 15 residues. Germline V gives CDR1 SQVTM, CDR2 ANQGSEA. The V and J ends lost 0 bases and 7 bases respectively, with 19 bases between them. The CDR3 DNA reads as TGCAGCGTTGAAGATCGTACAAGGGTGGGGCGTGAGCAGTACTTC. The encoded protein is CSVEDRTRVGREQYF.

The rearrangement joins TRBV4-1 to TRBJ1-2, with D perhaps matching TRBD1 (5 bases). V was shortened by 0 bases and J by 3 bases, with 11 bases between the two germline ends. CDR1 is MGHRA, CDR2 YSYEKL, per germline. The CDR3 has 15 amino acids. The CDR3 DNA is TGCGCCAGCAGCCAAGATCCCAGGGCGCACTATGGCTACACCTTC. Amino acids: CASSQDPRAHYGYTF.

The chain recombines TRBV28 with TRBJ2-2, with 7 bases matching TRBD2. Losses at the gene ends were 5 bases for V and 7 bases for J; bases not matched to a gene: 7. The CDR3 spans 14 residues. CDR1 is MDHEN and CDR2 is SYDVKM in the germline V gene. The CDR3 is CASSPSGGDGELFF. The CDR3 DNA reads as TGTGCCAGCAGTCCTAGCGGAGGGGACGGGGAGCTGTTTTTT. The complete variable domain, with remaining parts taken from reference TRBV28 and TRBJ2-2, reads DVKVTQSSRYLVKRTGEKVFLECVQDMDHENMFWYRQDPGLGLRLIYFSYDVKMKEKGDIPEGYSVSREKKERFSLILESASTNQTSMYLCASSPSGGDGELFFGEGSRLTVL.

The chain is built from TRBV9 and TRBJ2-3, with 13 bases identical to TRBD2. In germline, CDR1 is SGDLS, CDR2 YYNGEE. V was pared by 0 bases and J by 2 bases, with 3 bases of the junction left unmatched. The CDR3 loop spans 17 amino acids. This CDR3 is CASSVVGLAGTTDTQYF. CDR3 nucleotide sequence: TGTGCCAGCAGCGTAGTGGGACTAGCGGGAACCACAGATACGCAGTATTTT.

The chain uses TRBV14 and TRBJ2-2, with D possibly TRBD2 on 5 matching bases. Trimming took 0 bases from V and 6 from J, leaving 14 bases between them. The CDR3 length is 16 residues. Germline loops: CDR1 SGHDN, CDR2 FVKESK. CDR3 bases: TGTGCCAGCAGCCAAGATATCGGGAATGTAGCCGGGGAGCTGTTTTTT. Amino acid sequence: CASSQDIGNVAGELFF.

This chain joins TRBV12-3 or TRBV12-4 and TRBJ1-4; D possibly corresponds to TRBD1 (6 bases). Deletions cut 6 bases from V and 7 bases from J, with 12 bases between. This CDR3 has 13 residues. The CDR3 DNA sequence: TGTGCCAGCAGGATGGGACACAGTGAAAAACTGTTTTTT. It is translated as CASRMGHSEKLFF.